This is a list of T cell receptor beta chains from one sample in a study of CD8 T cells in ankylosing spondylitis. TCRdb analysed the 5' RACE reads with MiXCR anew, one entry per CDR3 protein. The sample holds under 150,000 distinct CDR3 sequences, about an eighth seen once. The sequenced material came from blood, either unsorted or a sorted T cell fraction (not recorded which). The origin of the receptors is a female donor with ankylosing spondylitis or in good health (not recorded which). Both conserved end residues are part of each CDR3. A D gene is named only where the DNA matches it firmly. Clone size is not always given. Where it is, it says once, few, many or a class for expanded clones.

>TRBJ1-5|15|TRBV10-3|TRBD1|many
TGTGCCATCAGTGATTCGGGACAGGGCAATCAGCCCCAGCATTTT
CAISDSGQGNQPQHF
>TRBJ1-5|14|TRBV30|NA|many
TGTGCCTGGAGCCGAGAGACAACCAATCAGCCCCAGCATTTT
CAWSRETTNQPQHF
>TRBJ2-1|11|TRBV6-5|NA|many
TGTGCCAGTAACTCCTACAATGAGCAGTTCTTC
CASNSYNEQFF
>TRBJ2-1|13|TRBV28|TRBD2|NA
TGTGCCAGCATACCCACGGCTAGCGGTGAGCAGTTCTTC
CASIPTASGEQFF
>TRBJ1-5|13|TRBV6-5|NA|many
TGTGCCAGCAGTTTGGACCACAATCAGCCCCAGCATTTT
CASSLDHNQPQHF
>TRBJ2-7|17|TRBV29-1|TRBD2|NA
TGCAGTCTTGGGGGATTGTGGGGACTAGCGTACAGCTACGAGCAGTACTTC
CSLGGLWGLAYSYEQYF
>TRBJ2-6|12|TRBV20-1|NA|many
TGCAGTGCGGTCCTCAGGGCCAACGTCCTGACTTTC
CSAVLRANVLTF
>TRBJ2-1|11|TRBV28|NA|many
TGTGCCAGCAGTGCAAGCGGTGAGCAGTTCTTC
CASSASGEQFF
>TRBJ2-2|15|TRBV6-1|NA|few
TGTGCCAGCAGTGAAGACAACCCGTTTTCCGGGGAGCTGTTTTTT
CASSEDNPFSGELFF
>TRBJ1-1|13|TRBV25-1|TRBD1|many
TGTGCCAGCCGCAACCCGGGACAGCCAGAAGCTTTCTTT
CASRNPGQPEAFF
>TRBJ1-1|15|TRBV9|NA|NA
TGTGCCAGCAGCGTAGTGTGGGACATGAACACTGAAGCTTTCTTT
CASSVVWDMNTEAFF
>TRBJ2-1|17|TRBV7-6|TRBD2|many
TGTGCCAGCAGTTTAACTAGCGGGGGCGGGAGCCCAAGTGAGCAGTTCTTC
CASSLTSGGGSPSEQFF
>TRBJ2-4|16|TRBV12-3/TRBV12-4|TRBD1|many
TGTGCCAGCAGTTTGACAGGGGCCGTAGCCAAAAACATTCAGTACTTC
CASSLTGAVAKNIQYF
>TRBJ1-1|13|TRBV2|NA|few
TGTGCCACCAGCCGGTCGTCTGCGGATGAAGCTTTCTTT
CATSRSSADEAFF
>TRBJ2-1|13|TRBV20-1|NA|many
TGCAGTGCTAGAGATAGTCAGGGTACTGAGCAGTTCTTC
CSARDSQGTEQFF
>TRBJ2-1|16|TRBV7-2|NA|NA
TGTGCCAGCAGCTTCAATGGAGCTCACTCCTACAATGGGCAGTTCTTC
CASSFNGAHSYNGQFF
>TRBJ1-3|15|TRBV7-6|NA|many
TGTGCCAGCAGCTTAGATGAGGGCCCTGGAAACACCATATATTTT
CASSLDEGPGNTIYF
>TRBJ1-2|12|TRBV6-6|NA|many
TGTGCCAGCAGTCAGGACGGGTATGGCTACACCTTC
CASSQDGYGYTF
>TRBJ2-5|14|TRBV28|NA|many
TGTGCCAGCAGTTTATTCGGGGGTAAAGAGACCCAGTACTTC
CASSLFGGKETQYF
>TRBJ1-6|15|TRBV14|NA|NA
TGTGCCAGCAGCCGGGGAAGCTCCTATAATTCACCCCTCCACTTT
CASSRGSSYNSPLHF
>TRBJ1-1|15|TRBV7-9|NA|many
TGTGCCAGCATCCCCGGGTCAGGGGCCCTTCCTGAAGCTTTCTTT
CASIPGSGALPEAFF
>TRBJ2-4|12|TRBV20-1|NA|many
TGCAGTGCGCCGGACTTAAAAAACATTCAGTACTTC
CSAPDLKNIQYF
>TRBJ2-7|16|TRBV20-1|TRBD2|few
TGCTGTGCTAGAGCATTCCTAGCGGGAGGGACCGACGAGCAGTACTTC
CCARAFLAGGTDEQYF
>TRBJ1-5|11|TRBV20-1|NA|many
TGCAGTGCTTCCCTGAGTCAGCCCCAGCATTTT
CSASLSQPQHF
>TRBJ1-6|15|TRBV25-1|TRBD1|many
TGTGCCAGCAGTGCCTTACAGGGGGCATATTCACCCCTCCACTTT
CASSALQGAYSPLHF
>TRBJ2-7|14|TRBV12-3/TRBV12-4|NA|many
TGTGCCAGCAGTTTAAGCGGGACAGCCTACGAGCAGTACTTC
CASSLSGTAYEQYF
>TRBJ2-7|15|TRBV12-3/TRBV12-4|TRBD2|few
TGTGCCAGCAGTTTAGGGACTAGCGTTACCTACGAGCAGTACTTC
CASSLGTSVTYEQYF
>TRBJ1-2|13|TRBV30|NA|many
TGTGCCTGGAGTCCCGCAGGGGCTGATGGCTACACCTTC
CAWSPAGADGYTF
>TRBJ1-2|14|TRBV10-3|NA|few
TGTGCCATCAGCGGCAAGCAGGGTCCCTATGGCTACACCTTC
CAISGKQGPYGYTF
>TRBJ2-3|11|TRBV14|NA|many
TGTGCCAGCAGCCACGCAGATACGCAGTATTTT
CASSHADTQYF
>TRBJ1-5|13|TRBV29-1|TRBD1|medium-sized
TGCAGCGTAGGGGACAGCCGCAATCAGCCCCAGCATTTT
CSVGDSRNQPQHF
>TRBJ2-5|11|TRBV20-1|NA|many
TGCAGTGCTAGAGGCCAAGAGACCCAGTACTTC
CSARGQETQYF
>TRBJ2-1|14|TRBV7-9|TRBD2|many
TGTGCCAGCAGCATTAGCGGGAGAAGGGATGAGCAGTTCTTC
CASSISGRRDEQFF
>TRBJ2-1|15|TRBV13|TRBD2|many
TGTGCCAGCAGCTTTGGCCTAGCGGTCTACAATGAGCAGTTCTTC
CASSFGLAVYNEQFF
>TRBJ2-1|15|TRBV30|NA|many
TGTGCCTGGAGCGGCAAGGCGGCTCGGGGCTTTGAGCAGTTCTTC
CAWSGKAARGFEQFF
>TRBJ2-7|17|TRBV6-5|NA|many
TGTGCCAGCAGTTACTCGGGTTCGGGTCGGGGGATCTACGAGCAGTACTTC
CASSYSGSGRGIYEQYF
>TRBJ1-6|13|TRBV5-1|NA|many
TGCGCCAGCAGCTTGACAGACAATTCACCCCTCCACTTT
CASSLTDNSPLHF
>TRBJ2-4|19|TRBV5-1|NA|many
TGCGCCAGCAGCTGGGGACGGCCCCTAGTCCCCGGGGCCAAAAACATTCAGTACTTC
CASSWGRPLVPGAKNIQYF
>TRBJ2-4|14|TRBV2|TRBD2|many
TGTGCCAGTAACCCCGGGAGGGGTAAAAACATTCAGTACTTC
CASNPGRGKNIQYF
>TRBJ2-1|17|TRBV12-3/TRBV12-4|TRBD2|few
TGTGCCAGCAGTTCCGGGACTAGCGGGCGGTCCTACAATGAGCAGTTCTTC
CASSSGTSGRSYNEQFF
>TRBJ2-7|14|TRBV3-1|TRBD1|NA
TGTGCCAGCACCTCGGGACAGGGGGCCTACGAGCAGTACTTC
CASTSGQGAYEQYF
>TRBJ1-1|14|TRBV12-3/TRBV12-4|NA|NA
TGTGCCAGCAGTTTAGCGGAAAGGGCCTCCGAAGCTTTCTTT
CASSLAERASEAFF
>TRBJ1-3|16|TRBV5-1|NA|many
TGCGCCAGCTATCGAGGAGAATCGCTCTCTGGAAACACCATATATTTT
CASYRGESLSGNTIYF
>TRBJ2-1|13|TRBV7-2|NA|many
TGTGCCAGCAGCTTAGCAGGGCAGGGTGAGCAGTTCTTC
CASSLAGQGEQFF
>TRBJ2-5|15|TRBV2|TRBD2|few
TGTGCCAGCAGGAGGGAAATAGCGGGACAAGAGACCCAGTACTTC
CASRREIAGQETQYF
>TRBJ2-1|15|TRBV25-1|NA|many
TGTGCCAGCAGTCCCCCGGGACCATCATACAATGAGCAGTTCTTC
CASSPPGPSYNEQFF
>TRBJ1-1|13|TRBV18|NA|many
TGTGCCAGCTCCACCGGGGAGGACACTGAAGCTTTCTTT
CASSTGEDTEAFF